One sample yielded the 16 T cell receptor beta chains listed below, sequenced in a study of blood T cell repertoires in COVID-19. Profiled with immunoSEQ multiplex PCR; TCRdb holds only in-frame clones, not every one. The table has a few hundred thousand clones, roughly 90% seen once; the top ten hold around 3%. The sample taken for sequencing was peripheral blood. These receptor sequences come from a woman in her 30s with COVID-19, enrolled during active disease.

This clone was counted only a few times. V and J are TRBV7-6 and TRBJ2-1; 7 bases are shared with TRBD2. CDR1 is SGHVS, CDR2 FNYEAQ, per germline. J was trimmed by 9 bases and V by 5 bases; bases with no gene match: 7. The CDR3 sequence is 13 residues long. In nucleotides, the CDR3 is TGTGCCAGCAGCCAACAACTAGCGTTTGAGCAGTTCTTC. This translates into CASSQQLAFEQFF.

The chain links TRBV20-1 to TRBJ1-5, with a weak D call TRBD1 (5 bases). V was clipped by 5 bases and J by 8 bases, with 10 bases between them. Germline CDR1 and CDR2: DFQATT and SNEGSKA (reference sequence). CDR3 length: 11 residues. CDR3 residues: CSAQGGEPQHF. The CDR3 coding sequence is TGCAGTGCTCAGGGAGGGGAGCCCCAGCATTTT.

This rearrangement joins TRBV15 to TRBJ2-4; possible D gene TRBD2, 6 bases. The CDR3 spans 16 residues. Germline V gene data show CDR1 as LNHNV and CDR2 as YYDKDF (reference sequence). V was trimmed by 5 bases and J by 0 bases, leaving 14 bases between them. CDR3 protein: CATSGAVRGAKNIQYF. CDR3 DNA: TGTGCCACCAGCGGGGCGGTGCGGGGAGCCAAAAACATTCAGTACTTC.

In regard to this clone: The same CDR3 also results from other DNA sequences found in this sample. The chain's CDR3 is CASSVVGETQYF. The CDR3 bases are TGTGCCAGCAGCGTAGTCGGAGAGACCCAGTACTTC. This chain joins TRBV9 and TRBJ2-5; D gene unclear. Germline V gives CDR1 SGDLS, CDR2 YYNGEE. Trimming removed 0 bases from V and 4 bases from J, with 4 bases in between. This CDR3 has 12 residues.

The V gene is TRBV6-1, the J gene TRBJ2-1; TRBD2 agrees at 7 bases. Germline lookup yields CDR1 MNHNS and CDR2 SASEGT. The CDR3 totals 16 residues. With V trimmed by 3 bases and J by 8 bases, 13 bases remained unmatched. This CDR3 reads CASSDGGFDANYEQFF. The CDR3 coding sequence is TGTGCCAGCAGTGACGGGGGGTTCGATGCCAACTATGAGCAGTTCTTC.

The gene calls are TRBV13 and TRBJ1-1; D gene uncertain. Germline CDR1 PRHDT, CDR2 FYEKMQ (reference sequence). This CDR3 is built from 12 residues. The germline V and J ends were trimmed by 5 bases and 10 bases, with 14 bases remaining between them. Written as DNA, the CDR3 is TGTGCCAGCAGCCCCTGGGCCTCCCGAGCTTTCTTT. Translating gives CASSPWASRAFF.

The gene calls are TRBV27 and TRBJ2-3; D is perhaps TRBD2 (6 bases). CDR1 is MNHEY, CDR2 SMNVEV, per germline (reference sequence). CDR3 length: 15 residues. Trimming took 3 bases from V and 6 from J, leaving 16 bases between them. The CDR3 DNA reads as TGTGCCAGCAGTTTTCGCGGGGCAAGAGGGGATACGCAGTATTTT. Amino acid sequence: CASSFRGARGDTQYF.

The CDR3 coding sequence is TGTGCCAGTAGTACCGGGGACTATGGCTACACCTTC. The encoded protein is CASSTGDYGYTF. The chain combines TRBV19 with TRBJ1-2; D uncertain. From germline, CDR1 is LNHDA and CDR2 SQIVND (reference sequence). The V end was cut by 4 bases, the J end by 3 bases, with 6 bases between. CDR3 length: 12 amino acids.

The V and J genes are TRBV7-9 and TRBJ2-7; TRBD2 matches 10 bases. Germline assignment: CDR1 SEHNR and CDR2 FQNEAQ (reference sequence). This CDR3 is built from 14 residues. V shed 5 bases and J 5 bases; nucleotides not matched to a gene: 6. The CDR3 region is CASSHTSGINEQYV. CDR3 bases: TGTGCCAGCAGCCATACTAGCGGGATCAACGAGCAGTACGTC.

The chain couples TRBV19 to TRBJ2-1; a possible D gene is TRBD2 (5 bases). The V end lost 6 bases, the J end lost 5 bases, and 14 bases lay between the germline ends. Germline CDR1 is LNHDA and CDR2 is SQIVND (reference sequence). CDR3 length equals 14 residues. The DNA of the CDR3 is TGTGCCAGTAGCCGGTATAGAGGGAACAATGAGCAGTTCTTC. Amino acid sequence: CASSRYRGNNEQFF.

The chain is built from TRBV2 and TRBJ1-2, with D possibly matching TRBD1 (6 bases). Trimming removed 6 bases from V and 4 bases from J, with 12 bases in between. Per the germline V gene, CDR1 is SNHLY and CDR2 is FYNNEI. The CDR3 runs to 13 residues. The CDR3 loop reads CASRGRGGYGYTF. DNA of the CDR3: TGTGCCAGCAGAGGCAGGGGTGGCTATGGCTACACCTTC. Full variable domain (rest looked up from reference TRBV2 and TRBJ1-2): EPEVTQTPSHQVTQMGQEVILRCVPISNHLYFYWYRQILGQKVEFLVSFYNNEISEKSEIFDDQFSVERPDGSNFTLKIRSTKLEDSAMYFCASRGRGGYGYTFGSGTRLTVV.

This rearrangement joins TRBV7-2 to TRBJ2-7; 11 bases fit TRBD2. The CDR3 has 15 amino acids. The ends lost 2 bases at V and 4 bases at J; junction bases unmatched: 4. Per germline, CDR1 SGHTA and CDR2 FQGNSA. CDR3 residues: CASSLLAGGLYEQYF. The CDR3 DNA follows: TGTGCCAGCAGCTTACTAGCGGGGGGACTTTACGAGCAGTACTTC.

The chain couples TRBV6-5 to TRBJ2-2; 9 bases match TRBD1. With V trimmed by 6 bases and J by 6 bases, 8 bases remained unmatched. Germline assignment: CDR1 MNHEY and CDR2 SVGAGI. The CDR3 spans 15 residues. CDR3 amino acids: CASRPDRGIPGELFF. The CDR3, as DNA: TGTGCCAGCAGACCCGACAGGGGGATCCCCGGGGAGCTGTTTTTT.

CDR3 region: CSAGTLETQYF. The CDR3 DNA sequence: TGCAGTGCTGGGACTCTAGAGACCCAGTACTTC. The genes are TRBV20-1 and TRBJ2-5, with D possibly TRBD2 on 6 matching bases. The CDR3 is made up of 11 amino acids. Trimming cost V 5 bases and J 4 bases, with 8 bases left between them. CDR1 is DFQATT and CDR2 is SNEGSKA in the germline V gene (reference sequence).

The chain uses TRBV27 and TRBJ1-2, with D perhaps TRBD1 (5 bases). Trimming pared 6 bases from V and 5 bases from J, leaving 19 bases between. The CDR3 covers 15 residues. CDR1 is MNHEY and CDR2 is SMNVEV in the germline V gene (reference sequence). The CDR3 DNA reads TGTGCCAGCAGGGCCACAGGTATCCAGTTTTATGGCTACACCTTC. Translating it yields CASRATGIQFYGYTF.

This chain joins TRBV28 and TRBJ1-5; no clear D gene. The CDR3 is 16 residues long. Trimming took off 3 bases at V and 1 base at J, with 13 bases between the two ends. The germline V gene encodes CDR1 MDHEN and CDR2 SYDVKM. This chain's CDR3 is CASSFLETLSNQPQHF. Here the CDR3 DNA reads TGTGCCAGCAGTTTCTTGGAGACCTTAAGCAATCAGCCCCAGCATTTT.